The source of this T cell receptor beta chain is a study of beta chain features in type 1 diabetes. General observations from the study: Fewer insertions but more deletions were seen at VDJ junctions in type 1 diabetes patients. Type 1 diabetes patients had TCRB CDR3s that were shorter (moderately but significantly so) in all four CD4+ subsets.

Each population that was sorted was more than 98% pure. A remark on this clone: Its matching antigen is unknown.

Expressed TCRB transcripts were sequenced after all isolated RNA was converted to cDNA. The protocol was immunoSEQ multiplex PCR, while the TCRdb copy is restricted to in-frame clones and leaves out a portion. The sample has some 99,000 clones, less than 40% seen once. Trimming took 6 bases from V and 4 from J; bases not matched to a gene: 6. CDR1 is MNHNS and CDR2 is SASEGT in the germline V gene. The CDR3 spans 14 residues. The sequenced sample was stem cell memory CD4+ T cells from blood. V gene TRBV6-1 combines with J gene TRBJ1-5; TRBD1 aligns across 7 bases. The TCR comes from a woman aged 18-29 years in good health. The CDR3 region is CASRAGTDNQPQHF. CDR3 nucleotide sequence: TGTGCCAGCAGGGCCGGGACAGATAATCAGCCCCAGCATTTT.